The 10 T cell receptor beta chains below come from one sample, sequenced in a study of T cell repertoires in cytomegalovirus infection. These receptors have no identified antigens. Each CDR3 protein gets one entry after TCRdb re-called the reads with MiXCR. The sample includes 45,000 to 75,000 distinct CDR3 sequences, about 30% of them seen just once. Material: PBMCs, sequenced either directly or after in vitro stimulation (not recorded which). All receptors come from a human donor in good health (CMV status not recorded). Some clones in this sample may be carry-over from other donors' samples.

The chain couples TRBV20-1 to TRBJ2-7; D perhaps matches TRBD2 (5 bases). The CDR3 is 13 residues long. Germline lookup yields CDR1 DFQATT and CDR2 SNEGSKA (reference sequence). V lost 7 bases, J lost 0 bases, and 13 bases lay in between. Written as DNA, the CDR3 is TGCAGTGGTGGAGCGGAGTTCTCCTACGAGCAGTACTTC. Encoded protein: CSGGAEFSYEQYF.

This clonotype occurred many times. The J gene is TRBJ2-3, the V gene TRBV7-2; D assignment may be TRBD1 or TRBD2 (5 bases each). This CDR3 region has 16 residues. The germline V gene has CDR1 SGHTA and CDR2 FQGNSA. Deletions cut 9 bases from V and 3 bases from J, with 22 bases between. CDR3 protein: CARGRGGTRITDTQYF. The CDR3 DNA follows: TGTGCCAGAGGGCGTGGGGGAACCCGAATAACAGATACGCAGTATTTT. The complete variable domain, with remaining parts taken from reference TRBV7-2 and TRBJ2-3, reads GAGVSQSPSNKVTEKGKDVELRCDPISGHTALYWYRQSLGQGLEFLIYFQGNSAPDKSGLPSDRFSAERTGGSVSTLTIQRTQQEDSAVYLCARGRGGTRITDTQYFGPGTRLTVL.

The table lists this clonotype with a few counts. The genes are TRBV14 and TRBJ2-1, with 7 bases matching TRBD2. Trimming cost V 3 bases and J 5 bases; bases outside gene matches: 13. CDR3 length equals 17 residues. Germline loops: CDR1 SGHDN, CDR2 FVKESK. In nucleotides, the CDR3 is TGTGCCAGCAGCCACCCCGCAGCGGGAAGACTCAACAATGAGCAGTTCTTC. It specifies CASSHPAAGRLNNEQFF. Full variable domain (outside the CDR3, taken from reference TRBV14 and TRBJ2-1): EAGVTQFPSHSVIEKGQTVTLRCDPISGHDNLYWYRRVMGKEIKFLLHFVKESKQDESGMPNNRFLAERTGGTYSTLKVQPAELEDSGVYFCASSHPAAGRLNNEQFFGPGTRLTVL.

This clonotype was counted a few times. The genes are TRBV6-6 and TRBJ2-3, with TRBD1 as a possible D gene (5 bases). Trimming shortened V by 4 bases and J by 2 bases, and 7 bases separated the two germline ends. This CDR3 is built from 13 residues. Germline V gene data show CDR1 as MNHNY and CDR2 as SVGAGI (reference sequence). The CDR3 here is CASSSRDTDTQYF. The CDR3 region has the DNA TGTGCCAGCAGTTCCAGGGACACAGATACGCAGTATTTT.

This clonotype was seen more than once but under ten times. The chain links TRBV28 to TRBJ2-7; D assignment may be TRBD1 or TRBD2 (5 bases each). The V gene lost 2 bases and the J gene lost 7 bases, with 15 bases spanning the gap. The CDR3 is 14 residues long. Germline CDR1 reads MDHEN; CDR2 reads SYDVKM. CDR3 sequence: CASSLSGRAREQYF. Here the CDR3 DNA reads TGTGCCAGCAGTTTAAGCGGCAGGGCGCGAGAGCAGTACTTC.

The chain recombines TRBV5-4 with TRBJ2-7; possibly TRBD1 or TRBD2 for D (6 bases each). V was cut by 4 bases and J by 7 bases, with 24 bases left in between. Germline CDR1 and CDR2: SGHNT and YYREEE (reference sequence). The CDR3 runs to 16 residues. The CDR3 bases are TGTGCCAGCAGCCCTATCGGGGGAGGCCGAGGGGGGGAGCAGTACTTC. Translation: CASSPIGGGRGGEQYF.

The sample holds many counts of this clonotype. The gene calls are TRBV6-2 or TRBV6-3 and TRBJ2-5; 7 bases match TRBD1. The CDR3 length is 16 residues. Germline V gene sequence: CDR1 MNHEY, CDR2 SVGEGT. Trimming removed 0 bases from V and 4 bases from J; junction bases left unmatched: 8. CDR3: CASSYSTGNWRETQYF. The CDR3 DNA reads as TGTGCCAGCAGTTACTCGACAGGGAATTGGAGAGAGACCCAGTACTTC.

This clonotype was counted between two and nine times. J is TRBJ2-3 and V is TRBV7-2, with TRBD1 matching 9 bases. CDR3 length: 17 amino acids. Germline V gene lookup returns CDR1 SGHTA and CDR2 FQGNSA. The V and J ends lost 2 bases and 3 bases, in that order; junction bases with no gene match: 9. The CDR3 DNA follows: TGTGCCAGCAGCTTACCCTTACCGGGACAGGGTACAGATACGCAGTATTTT. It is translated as CASSLPLPGQGTDTQYF.

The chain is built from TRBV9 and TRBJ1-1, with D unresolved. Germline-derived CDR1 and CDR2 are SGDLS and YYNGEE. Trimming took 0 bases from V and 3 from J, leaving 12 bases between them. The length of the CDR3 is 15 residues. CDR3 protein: CASSVVGTPHTEAFF. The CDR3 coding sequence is TGTGCCAGCAGCGTAGTGGGTACCCCTCACACTGAAGCTTTCTTT.

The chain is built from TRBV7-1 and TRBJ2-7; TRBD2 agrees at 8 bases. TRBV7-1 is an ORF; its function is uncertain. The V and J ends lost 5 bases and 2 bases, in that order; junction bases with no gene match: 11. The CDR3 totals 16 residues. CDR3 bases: TGTGCCAGCAGCCTCCGCGGGAGGACCCCCCCCTACGAGCAGTACTTC. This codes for CASSLRGRTPPYEQYF.